This T cell receptor (beta chain) was sequenced for a study of naive and memory T cell subsets. The beta constant-region primer was an equimolar mix of two oligonucleotides covering TRBC1 and TRBC2. Four rounds of PCR amplified the ligated cDNA using nested alpha and beta constant-region primers plus SP2. TCRdb called the UMI-ligation and nested PCR reads again in MiXCR, with one record for every CDR3 protein. This table holds some 110,000 distinct CDR3 sequences, approximately 15% found once. Study-wide points: Over 85% of naive TCR sequences appeared only once, unlike memory subsets. Possibly reflecting memory cells re-expressing CD45RA, a few larger clonotypes occurred in naive repertoires, especially CD8.

Overnight CMV lysate stimulation of fresh PBMCs defined donor CMV status by CD4+ IFNgamma. The CDR3 runs 14 residues. CDR1 and CDR2 from the germline V gene are SGHVS and FNYEAQ. V was pared by 2 bases and J by 3 bases, with 8 bases between. In the case of this clonotype: Its antigen is not known.

The sequenced material came from naive CD8+ T cells from blood. The chain couples TRBV7-6 to TRBJ1-5; weak D call: TRBD1 (6 bases). This TCR was sampled from a human donor in good health. CDR3 loop: CASSLLGANQPQHF. In DNA form, the CDR3 reads TGTGCCAGCAGCTTACTGGGGGCCAATCAGCCCCAGCATTTT.